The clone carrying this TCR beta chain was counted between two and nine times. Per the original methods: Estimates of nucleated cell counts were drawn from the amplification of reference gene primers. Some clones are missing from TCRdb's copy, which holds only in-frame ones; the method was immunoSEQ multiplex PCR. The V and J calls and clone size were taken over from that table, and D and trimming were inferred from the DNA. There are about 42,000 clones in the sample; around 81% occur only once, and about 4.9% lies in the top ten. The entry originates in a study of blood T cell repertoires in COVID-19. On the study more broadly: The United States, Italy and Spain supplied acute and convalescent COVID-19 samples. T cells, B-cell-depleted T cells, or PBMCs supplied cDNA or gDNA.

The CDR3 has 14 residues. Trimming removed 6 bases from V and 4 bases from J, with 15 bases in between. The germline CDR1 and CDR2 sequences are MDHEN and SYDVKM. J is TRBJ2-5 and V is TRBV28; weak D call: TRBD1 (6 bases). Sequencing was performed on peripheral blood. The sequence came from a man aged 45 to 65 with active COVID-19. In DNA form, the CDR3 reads TGTGCCAGCAGCTCGCAGGGGTCTCGAGAGACCCAGTACTTC. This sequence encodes CASSSQGSRETQYF.